The source of this T cell receptor (beta chain) is a study of blood T cell repertoires in COVID-19. Study context: Researchers got acute and convalescent COVID-19 samples from the United States, Italy and Spain.

Enrolment of Seattle patients took place during active infection, and they were followed longitudinally. Germline assignment: CDR1 MGHRA and CDR2 YSYEKL. J gave up 3 bases and V 1 base, and 3 bases lay outside the gene matches. This CDR3 contains 15 residues. Authors' analysis steps: Scientists estimated how many nucleated cells there were by amplifying reference gene primers. TCRdb's copy holds only in-frame clones and misses some; the assay was immunoSEQ multiplex PCR. For V, J and clone size, that table is used; D and trimming come from the DNA. The sample records about 69,000 clones, approximately 86% being singletons.

The sequenced sample was peripheral blood. The J gene is TRBJ1-2, the V gene TRBV4-1; TRBD1 matches 9 bases. This sequence originates from a man aged 35-49 years with COVID-19, enrolled during active disease. CDR3 DNA sequence: TGCGCCAGCAGCCAAGTCCGGGACAGGGACTATGGCTACACCTTC. Its protein product is CASSQVRDRDYGYTF.